This TCR beta chain is drawn from a study of shared clonotypes between healthy human individuals. Trimming removed 1 base at V and 3 bases at J, with 10 bases between. Per the germline V gene, CDR1 is LGHNA and CDR2 is YSLEER. The CDR3 is made up of 14 amino acids. Profiling relied on immunoSEQ multiplex PCR, and the TCRdb table lists in-frame clones only, not all of them. The sample yields around 2.1 million clones, more than 85% seen once. CD45RO-negative, CCR7-positively selected cells formed the naive CD8 fraction, excluding terminally differentiated effector memory CD45RA+ cells. The source is a man in his late teens or twenties in good health. Some clones in this sample may be carry-over from other donors' samples. The chain recombines TRBV4-3 with TRBJ2-7; D ambiguous. Sequencing was done on a sample of naive CD8+ T cells from PBMCs. The DNA for the CDR3 is TGCGCCAGCAGCCAAGCCGCAGCTAACTACGAGCAGTACTTC. This encodes CASSQAAANYEQYF.